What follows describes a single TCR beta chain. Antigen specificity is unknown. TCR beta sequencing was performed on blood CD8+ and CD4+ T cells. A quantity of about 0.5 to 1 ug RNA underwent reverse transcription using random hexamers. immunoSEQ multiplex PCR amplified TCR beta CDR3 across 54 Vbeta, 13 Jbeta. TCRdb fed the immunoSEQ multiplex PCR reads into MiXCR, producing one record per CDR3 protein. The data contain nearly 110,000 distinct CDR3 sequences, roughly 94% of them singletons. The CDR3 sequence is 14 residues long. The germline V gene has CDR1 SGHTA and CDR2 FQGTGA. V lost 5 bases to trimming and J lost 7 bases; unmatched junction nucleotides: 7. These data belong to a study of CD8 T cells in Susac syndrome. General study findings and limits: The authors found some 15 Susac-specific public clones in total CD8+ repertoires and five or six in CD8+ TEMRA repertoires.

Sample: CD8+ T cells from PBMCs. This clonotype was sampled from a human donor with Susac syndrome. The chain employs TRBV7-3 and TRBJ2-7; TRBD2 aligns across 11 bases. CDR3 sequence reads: CASSISGGAGEQYF. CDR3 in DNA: TGTGCCAGCAGCATTAGCGGGGGGGCCGGGGAGCAGTACTTC. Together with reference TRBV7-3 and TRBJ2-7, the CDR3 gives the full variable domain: GAGVSQTPSNKVTEKGKYVELRCDPISGHTALYWYRQSLGQGPEFLIYFQGTGAADDSGLPNDRFFAVRPEGSVSTLKIQRTERGDSAVYLCASSISGGAGEQYFGPGTRLTVT.